This T cell receptor beta chain was sequenced in a study of OX40 agonist ivuxolimab in advanced cancers. Study details: An agonistic human IgG2 monoclonal antibody against OX40 (CD134) was given.

The CDR3 consists of 15 residues. Between the trimmed V and J ends, which lost 4 bases and 7 bases, there was a span of 17 bases. Germline V gene sequence: CDR1 SGHAT, CDR2 FQNNGV. Libraries were prepared by immunoSEQ multiplex PCR; TCRdb keeps only in-frame clonotypes and omits some of them. In the table there are fewer than 90,000 clones, about 91% of which are singletons. This clonotype was sampled from an adult with an advanced solid tumor such as melanoma, head and neck, liver or kidney cancer. This chain joins TRBV11-2 and TRBJ2-1; TRBD2 might be the D (5 bases). The specimen comprised CD4+ or CD8+ T cells sorted from blood, sampled in a trial of the OX40 agonist ivuxolimab. The CDR3 region is CASSSADLSANEQFF. CDR3 in DNA: TGTGCCAGCAGCTCAGCTGACCTTAGCGCGAATGAGCAGTTCTTC.